This T cell receptor beta chain is from a study of T cells in tuberculosis. Study-wide background: This South African cohort compared adolescents with or without latent tuberculosis against adults with active tuberculosis. Broader study findings: Smaller distances to GMM-specific TCRs suggested their expansion in active tuberculosis.

Clones were sequenced by immunoSEQ multiplex PCR, and TCRdb holds only the in-frame ones, with some missing. The sample lists 30,000 to 35,000 clones; around 95% were seen once. This CDR3 has 13 residues. Trimming took 1 base from V and 4 from J, leaving 7 bases between them. Germline V lookup: CDR1 SGHTA, CDR2 FQGNSA. Notes on this clone: Its matching antigen is unknown.

This clonotype was sampled from a donor aged 10 to 29 with latent tuberculosis or without tuberculosis infection. The material sequenced was PBMCs. This sequence joins TRBV7-2 and TRBJ1-2, with a weak D call TRBD1 (5 bases). The CDR3 here is CASSLGGGYGYTF. As DNA, the CDR3 is TGTGCCAGCAGCTTAGGGGGGGGCTATGGCTACACCTTC.